This T cell receptor (beta chain) was recovered during a study of CD8 T cells in Susac syndrome. There are 12 residues in the CDR3. V dropped 8 bases and J dropped 2 bases, with 8 bases sitting between them. TCR beta sequencing covered blood CD8+ and CD4+ T cells. Reverse transcription of roughly 0.45 to 1 ug RNA was performed with random hexamers. TCRdb analysed the immunoSEQ multiplex PCR reads with MiXCR anew, one entry per CDR3 protein. The sample holds about 120,000 distinct CDR3 sequences, 85% to 95% seen once. The receptor's source is a human donor in good health. The sequencing input was CD4+ T cells from PBMCs. This chain uses TRBV12-3 or TRBV12-4 with TRBJ2-3; D unresolved. The CDR3 spells CASAPSTDTQYF. The CDR3 DNA follows: TGTGCCAGCGCCCCATCCACAGATACGCAGTATTTT.